The 10 T cell receptor beta chains reported below all come from one sample, sequenced in a study of CD8+ T cells in alopecia areata (dated by TCRdb to 2017 to 2018). The library was produced with the immunoSEQ multiplex PCR assay. RNA was extracted from all samples and reverse transcribed into cDNA, which served as template for TCR sequencing. TCRdb's version of the immuneACCESS table is confined to in-frame rearrangements and falls short of the full clone set. An unresolved V gene accounts for under half of the shortfall where checked; the remainder is of unknown origin. The sample contains 100,000 to 130,000 clones, 59% of them found a single time. The ten largest account for roughly 19% of the sample. The sequencing sample was made of CD8+ T cells sorted from blood. These receptors were taken from a human donor in good health.

The chain uses TRBV7-2 and TRBJ1-2; 9 bases fit TRBD1. Germline V gene data show CDR1 as SGHTA and CDR2 as FQGNSA. The CDR3 sequence is 15 residues long. The V gene end was trimmed by 5 bases and the J gene end by 1 base; junction bases not matched to a gene: 5. The CDR3 spells CASSPWTGVNYGYTF. Here the CDR3 DNA reads TGTGCCAGCAGCCCCTGGACAGGGGTTAACTATGGCTACACCTTC.

This clone was observed many times. The chain couples TRBV6-1 to TRBJ2-5, with 8 bases identical to TRBD2. The CDR3 length is 15 residues. Germline CDR1 MNHNS, CDR2 SASEGT. V dropped 1 base and J dropped 9; count of bases not matched to a gene: 10. The CDR3 region has the DNA TGTGCCAGCAGTGAAGATGCGGGGGGTTACGGGGCCCAGTACTTC. It translates to CASSEDAGGYGAQYF.

The J gene is TRBJ2-1, the V gene TRBV4-1, with 7 bases matching TRBD1. Germline values: CDR1 MGHRA, CDR2 YSYEKL. The V segment lost 8 bases and the J segment 8 bases; nucleotides outside the gene matches: 9. This CDR3 is 13 amino acids long. Here the CDR3 reads CASSKKTGYEQFF. The CDR3 DNA sequence: TGCGCCAGCTCGAAGAAGACAGGGTATGAGCAGTTCTTC.

This chain joins TRBV6-1 and TRBJ1-2; TRBD1 might be the D (6 bases). The germline V and J ends were trimmed by 0 bases and 3 bases, with 20 bases remaining between them. From germline, CDR1 is MNHNS and CDR2 SASEGT. This CDR3 contains 18 residues. DNA for the CDR3: TGTGCCAGCAGTGAAGCGCTACCCCTGTGGGGGGGCTACTATGGCTACACCTTC. It encodes CASSEALPLWGGYYGYTF.

The genes are TRBV29-1 and TRBJ2-6, with 8 positions matching TRBD1. V was clipped by 8 bases and J by 1 base; unmatched bases: 7. This CDR3 is built from 15 residues. Germline CDR1 reads SQVTM; CDR2 reads ANQGSEA. CDR3 region: CSIGQGVSGANVLTF. The CDR3, as DNA: TGCAGCATCGGACAGGGCGTTTCTGGGGCCAACGTCCTGACTTTC.

This chain links TRBV5-1 with TRBJ2-7; 13 bases match TRBD2. V lost 4 bases and J lost 4; bases outside the gene matches: 5. The CDR3 is 15 amino acids. CDR1 and CDR2 from the germline V gene are SGHRS and YFSETQ. CDR3 loop: CASSIGTSGAYEQYF. CDR3 bases: TGCGCCAGCAGCATTGGGACTAGCGGGGCATACGAGCAGTACTTC.

The chain couples TRBV4-3 to TRBJ2-7; no firm D call. The CDR3 consists of 15 residues. The germline V gene encodes CDR1 LGHNA and CDR2 YSLEER. V dropped 4 bases and J dropped 0 bases, with 13 bases sitting between them. The CDR3, as DNA: TGCGCCAGCAGCCGTAGTTCGGAAAGCTCCTACGAGCAGTACTTC. Its protein product is CASSRSSESSYEQYF.

The sample holds one count of this clone. This chain joins TRBV29-1 and TRBJ1-2; D uncertain. With 4 bases removed from V and 4 bases from J, the gap between germline ends came to 10 bases. Germline lookup yields CDR1 SQVTM and CDR2 ANQGSEA. The CDR3 loop spans 12 amino acids. The CDR3, as DNA: TGCAGCGTTGTTGGAGGAACCTATGGCTACACCTTC. The encoded protein is CSVVGGTYGYTF.

The rearrangement joins TRBV19 to TRBJ2-1, with D perhaps matching TRBD2 (7 bases). Trimming shortened V by 7 bases and J by 5 bases, and 12 bases separated the two germline ends. CDR3 size: 13 residues. CDR1 and CDR2 from the germline V gene are LNHDA and SQIVND (reference sequence). Written as DNA, the CDR3 is TGTGCCAGTAAGGCGGGGGCCCACAATGAGCAGTTCTTC. As protein: CASKAGAHNEQFF.

This clone was detected only once. The genes are TRBV5-4 and TRBJ1-1, with 7 bases that match TRBD1. The CDR3 consists of 14 residues. J gave up 0 bases and V 6 bases, and 5 bases lay outside the gene matches. Germline V lookup: CDR1 SGHNT, CDR2 YYREEE (reference sequence). CDR3 in amino acids: CASNPDRLNTEAFF. CDR3 sequence (DNA): TGTGCCAGCAACCCGGACAGGTTGAACACTGAAGCTTTCTTT. Full variable domain (remainder filled in from reference TRBV5-4 and TRBJ1-1): ETGVTQSPTHLIKTRGQQVTLRCSSQSGHNTVSWYQQALGQGPQFIFQYYREEENGRGNFPPRFSGLQFPNYSSELNVNALELDDSALYLCASNPDRLNTEAFFGQGTRLTVV.